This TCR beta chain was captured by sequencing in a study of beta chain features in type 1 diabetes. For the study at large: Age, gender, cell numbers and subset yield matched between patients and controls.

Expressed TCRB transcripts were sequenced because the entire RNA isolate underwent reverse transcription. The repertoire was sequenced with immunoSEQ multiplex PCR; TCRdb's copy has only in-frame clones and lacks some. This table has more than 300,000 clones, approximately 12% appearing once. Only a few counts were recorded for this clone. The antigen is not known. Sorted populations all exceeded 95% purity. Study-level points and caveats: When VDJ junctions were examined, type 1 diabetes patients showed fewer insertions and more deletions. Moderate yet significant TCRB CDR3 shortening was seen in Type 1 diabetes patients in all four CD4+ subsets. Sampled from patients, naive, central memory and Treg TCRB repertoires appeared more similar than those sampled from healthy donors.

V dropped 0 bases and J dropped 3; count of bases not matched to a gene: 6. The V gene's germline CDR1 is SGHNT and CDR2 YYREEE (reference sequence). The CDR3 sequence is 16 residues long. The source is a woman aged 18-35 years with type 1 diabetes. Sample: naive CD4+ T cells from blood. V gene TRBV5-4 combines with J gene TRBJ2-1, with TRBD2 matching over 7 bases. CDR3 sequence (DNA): TGTGCCAGCAGCTTGGCCCAAGGGACTATCTACAATGAGCAGTTCTTC. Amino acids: CASSLAQGTIYNEQFF.